Reported below is one TCR beta chain. Per the germline V gene, CDR1 is MDHEN and CDR2 is SYDVKM. V lost 8 bases and J lost 3, with 11 bases in between. The CDR3 runs to 12 residues. This specimen comes from a study of blood T cell repertoires in COVID-19. Background on the study: Some COVID-19 samples were acute and others convalescent; all came from the United States, Italy and Spain. The analysed material was cDNA or gDNA that came from T cells, B-cell-depleted T cells, or PBMCs.

Per the original data handling: Scientists estimated how many nucleated cells there were by amplifying reference gene primers. TCRdb's table, derived via immunoSEQ multiplex PCR, lists solely in-frame clones and lacks some. D and trimming come from the DNA, and the V and J calls and clone size come from that table. The sample includes 200,000 to 250,000 clones, approximately 80% seen only once; the top ten take approximately 13%. The sequencing input was peripheral blood. This TCR was recovered from a human donor in a cohort sampled during active COVID-19. V gene TRBV28 combines with J gene TRBJ2-7; D is unresolved. Written as DNA, the CDR3 is TGTGCCAGCGGCCAACCGTACTACGAGCAGTACTTC. This encodes CASGQPYYEQYF. Full variable domain (missing parts from reference TRBV28 and TRBJ2-7): DVKVTQSSRYLVKRTGEKVFLECVQDMDHENMFWYRQDPGLGLRLIYFSYDVKMKEKGDIPEGYSVSREKKERFSLILESASTNQTSMYLCASGQPYYEQYFGPGTRLTVT.